The clone carrying this T cell receptor (beta chain) turned up a few times. Its antigen is undetermined. The sample belongs to a study of blood T cells in healthy people across ages. This CDR3 contains 14 residues. Trimming removed 5 bases from V and 4 bases from J, with 14 bases in between. Germline CDR1 is SGHRS and CDR2 is YFSETQ. A J-beta primer mix and a sample-barcoded 5' primer were used in a second PCR of roughly 6 to 11 cycles. TCRdb analysed the 5' RACE reads with MiXCR anew, one entry per CDR3 protein. Here the sample spans roughly 2 million distinct CDR3 sequences, about 49% being singletons. Overall study findings and caveats: Observed TCR beta diversity showed a strong correlation with the percentage of naive T cells as measured by flow cytometry.

This TCR derives from a woman in her forties in good health. This rearrangement joins TRBV5-1 to TRBJ2-3, with a possible D match to TRBD2 (7 bases). The sequenced material came from blood. CDR3 region: CASRKGDYADTQYF. The CDR3 DNA sequence: TGCGCCAGCAGAAAGGGGGACTATGCAGATACGCAGTATTTT.